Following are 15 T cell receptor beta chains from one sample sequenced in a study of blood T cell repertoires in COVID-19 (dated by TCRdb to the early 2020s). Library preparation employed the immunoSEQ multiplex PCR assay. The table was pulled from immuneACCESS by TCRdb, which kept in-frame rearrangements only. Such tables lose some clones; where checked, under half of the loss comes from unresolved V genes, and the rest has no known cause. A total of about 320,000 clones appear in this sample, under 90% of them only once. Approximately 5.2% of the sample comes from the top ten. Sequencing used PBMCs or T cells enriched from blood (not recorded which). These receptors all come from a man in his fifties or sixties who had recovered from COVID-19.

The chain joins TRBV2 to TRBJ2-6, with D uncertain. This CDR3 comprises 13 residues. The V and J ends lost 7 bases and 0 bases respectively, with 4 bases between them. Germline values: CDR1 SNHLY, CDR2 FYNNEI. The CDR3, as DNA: TGTGCCAGCACGGGCTCTGGGGCCAACGTCCTGACTTTC. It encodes CASTGSGANVLTF. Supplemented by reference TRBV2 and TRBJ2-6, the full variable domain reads EPEVTQTPSHQVTQMGQEVILRCVPISNHLYFYWYRQILGQKVEFLVSFYNNEISEKSEIFDDQFSVERPDGSNFTLKIRSTKLEDSAMYFCASTGSGANVLTFGAGSRLTVL.

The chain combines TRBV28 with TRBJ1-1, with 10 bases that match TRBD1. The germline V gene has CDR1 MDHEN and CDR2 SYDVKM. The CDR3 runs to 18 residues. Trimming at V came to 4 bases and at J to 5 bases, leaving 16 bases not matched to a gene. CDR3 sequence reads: CASSSWEYRDRGDTEAFF. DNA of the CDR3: TGTGCCAGCAGTTCATGGGAATACCGGGACAGGGGAGATACTGAAGCTTTCTTT.

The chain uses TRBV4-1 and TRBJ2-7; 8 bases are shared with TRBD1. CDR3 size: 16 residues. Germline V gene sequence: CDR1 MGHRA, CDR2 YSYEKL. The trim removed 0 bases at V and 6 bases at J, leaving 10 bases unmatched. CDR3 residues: CASSQDPSPQGGEQYF. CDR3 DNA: TGCGCCAGCAGCCAAGACCCCTCCCCACAGGGGGGCGAGCAGTACTTC.

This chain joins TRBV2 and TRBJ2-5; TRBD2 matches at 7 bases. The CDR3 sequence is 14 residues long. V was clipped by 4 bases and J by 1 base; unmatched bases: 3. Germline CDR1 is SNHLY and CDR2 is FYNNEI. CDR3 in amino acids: CASSGIAGQETQYF. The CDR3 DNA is TGTGCCAGCAGTGGTATAGCGGGCCAAGAGACCCAGTACTTC.

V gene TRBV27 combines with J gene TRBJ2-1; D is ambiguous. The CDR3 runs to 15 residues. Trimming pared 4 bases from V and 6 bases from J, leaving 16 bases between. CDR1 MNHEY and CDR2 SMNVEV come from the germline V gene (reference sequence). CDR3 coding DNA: TGTGCCAGCAGTTCGCGAACCCCAGACACCAATGAGCAGTTCTTC. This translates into CASSSRTPDTNEQFF.

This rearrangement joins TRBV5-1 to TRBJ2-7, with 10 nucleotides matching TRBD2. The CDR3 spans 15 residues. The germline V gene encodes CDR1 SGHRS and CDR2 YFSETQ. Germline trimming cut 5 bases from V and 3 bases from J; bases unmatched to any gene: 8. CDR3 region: CASRLAGDRHYEQYF. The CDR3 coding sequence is TGCGCCAGCAGGCTAGCGGGAGATCGACACTACGAGCAGTACTTC.

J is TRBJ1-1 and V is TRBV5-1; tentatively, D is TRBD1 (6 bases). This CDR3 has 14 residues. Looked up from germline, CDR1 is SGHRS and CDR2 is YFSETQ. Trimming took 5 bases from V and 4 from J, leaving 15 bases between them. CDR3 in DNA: TGCGCCAGCAGAGAGTTTCAGGGGATCACTGAAGCTTTCTTT. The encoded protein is CASREFQGITEAFF. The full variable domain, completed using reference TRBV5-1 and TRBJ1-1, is KAGVTQTPRYLIKTRGQQVTLSCSPISGHRSVSWYQQTPGQGLQFLFEYFSETQRNKGNFPGRFSGRQFSNSRSEMNVSTLELGDSALYLCASREFQGITEAFFGQGTRLTVV.

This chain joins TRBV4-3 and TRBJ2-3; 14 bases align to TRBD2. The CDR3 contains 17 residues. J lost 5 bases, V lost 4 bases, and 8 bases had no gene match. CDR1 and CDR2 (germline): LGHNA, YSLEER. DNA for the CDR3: TGCGCCAGCAGCCCGGGACTAGCGGGAGTGGTCGGAGATACGCAGTATTTT. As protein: CASSPGLAGVVGDTQYF.

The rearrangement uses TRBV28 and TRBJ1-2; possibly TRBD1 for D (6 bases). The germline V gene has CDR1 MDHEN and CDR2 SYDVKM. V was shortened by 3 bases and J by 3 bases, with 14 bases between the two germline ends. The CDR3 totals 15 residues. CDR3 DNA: TGTGCCAGCAGTTTTCCCCCCGCAGGGGACTATGGCTACACCTTC. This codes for CASSFPPAGDYGYTF.

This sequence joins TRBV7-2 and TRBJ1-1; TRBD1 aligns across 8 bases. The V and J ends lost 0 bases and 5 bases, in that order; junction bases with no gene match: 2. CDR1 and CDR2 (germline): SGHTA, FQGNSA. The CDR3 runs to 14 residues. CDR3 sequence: CASSLAGQATEAFF. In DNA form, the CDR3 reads TGTGCCAGCAGCTTAGCGGGACAGGCAACTGAAGCTTTCTTT.

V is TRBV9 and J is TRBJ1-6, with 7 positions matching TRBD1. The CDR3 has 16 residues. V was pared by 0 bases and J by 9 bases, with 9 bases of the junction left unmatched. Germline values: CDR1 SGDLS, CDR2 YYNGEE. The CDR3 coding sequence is TGTGCCAGCAGCGTAGCCGAGGGGGCCCGGGGTTCACCCCTCCACTTT. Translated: CASSVAEGARGSPLHF.

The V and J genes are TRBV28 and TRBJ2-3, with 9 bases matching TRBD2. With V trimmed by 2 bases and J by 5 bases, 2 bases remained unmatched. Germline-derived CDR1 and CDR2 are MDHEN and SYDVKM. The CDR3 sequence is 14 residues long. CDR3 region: CASSLTLAGDTQYF. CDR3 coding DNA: TGTGCCAGCAGTTTAACACTAGCGGGAGATACGCAGTATTTT.

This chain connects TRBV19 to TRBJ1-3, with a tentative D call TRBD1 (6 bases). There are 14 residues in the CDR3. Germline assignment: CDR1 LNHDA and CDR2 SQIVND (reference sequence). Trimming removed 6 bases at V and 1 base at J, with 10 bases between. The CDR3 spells CASREQGSGNTIYF. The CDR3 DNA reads TGTGCCAGTAGGGAACAGGGATCTGGAAACACCATATATTTT.

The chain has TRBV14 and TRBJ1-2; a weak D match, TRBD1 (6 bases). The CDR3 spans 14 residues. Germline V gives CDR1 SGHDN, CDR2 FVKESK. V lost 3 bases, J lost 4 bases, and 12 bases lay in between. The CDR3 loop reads CASSQDSVSYGYTF. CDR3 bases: TGTGCCAGCAGCCAGGACAGTGTCAGCTATGGCTACACCTTC.

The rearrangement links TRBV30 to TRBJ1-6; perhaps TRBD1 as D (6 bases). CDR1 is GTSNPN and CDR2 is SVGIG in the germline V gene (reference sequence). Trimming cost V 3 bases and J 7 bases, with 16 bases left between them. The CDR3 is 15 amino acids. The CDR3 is CAWRGKGERNSPLHF. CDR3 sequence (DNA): TGTGCCTGGAGGGGAAAGGGGGAGAGGAATTCACCCCTCCACTTT.